These 28 T cell receptor beta chains originate from one sample sequenced in a study of cytomegalovirus exposure and HLA in healthy donors. A multiplex PCR was run with 60 Vbeta primers and 13 Jbeta primers. Some clones are missing from TCRdb's copy, which holds only in-frame ones; the method was immunoSEQ multiplex PCR. Of 90,000 to 100,000 clones in the sample, around 79% are singletons; the top ten hold 4.9%. Material: PBMCs. The receptors stem from a woman in her thirties or forties in good health and CMV-seronegative.

The CDR3 region is CASSVGLTSRSSQPQHF. The CDR3 DNA reads as TGTGCCAGCAGTGTGGGACTCACCTCTCGTTCTTCGCAGCCCCAGCATTTT. The rearrangement links TRBV2 to TRBJ1-5, with D possibly TRBD1 on 5 matching bases. The CDR3 extends over 17 amino acids. Per germline, CDR1 SNHLY and CDR2 FYNNEI. Trimming removed 4 bases at V and 7 bases at J, with 23 bases between.

CDR3 residues: CASSPIGGGVERTEAFF. In DNA, the CDR3 is TGTGCCAGCTCACCAATAGGGGGAGGGGTTGAAAGGACTGAAGCTTTCTTT. The chain combines TRBV18 with TRBJ1-1; the D gene is possibly TRBD1 (6 bases). Per germline, CDR1 KGHSH and CDR2 LQKENI. V lost 2 bases to trimming and J lost 5 bases, with 21 bases between them. This CDR3 contains 17 residues.

The rearrangement links TRBV5-5 to TRBJ2-7, with D hard to call. The CDR3 totals 12 residues. The V end was cut by 4 bases, the J end by 0 bases, with 5 bases between. The V gene's germline CDR1 is SGHKS and CDR2 YYEKEE (reference sequence). The CDR3 sequence: CASSVNSYEQYF. DNA of the CDR3: TGTGCCAGCAGCGTAAACTCCTACGAGCAGTACTTC. The complete variable domain, with remaining parts taken from reference TRBV5-5 and TRBJ2-7, reads DAGVTQSPTHLIKTRGQQVTLRCSPISGHKSVSWYQQVLGQGPQFIFQYYEKEERGRGNFPDRFSARQFPNYSSELNVNALLLGDSALYLCASSVNSYEQYFGPGTRLTVT.

The genes are TRBV29-1 and TRBJ2-7; D is undetermined. Germline CDR1 and CDR2: SQVTM and ANQGSEA. V lost 1 base, J lost 4 bases, and 11 bases lay in between. This CDR3 is built from 13 residues. The CDR3 DNA is TGCAGCGTTGAAGGCAGAAACGGGTACGAGCAGTACTTC. This sequence encodes CSVEGRNGYEQYF.

The chain combines TRBV30 with TRBJ1-5; 8 bases are a match to TRBD1. Trimming took 1 base from V and 4 from J; bases not matched to a gene: 6. The CDR3 length is 15 residues. Germline V CDR1 and CDR2: GTSNPN, SVGIG (reference sequence). The CDR3 region is CAWSAGTGGNQPQHF. Written as DNA, the CDR3 is TGTGCCTGGAGTGCAGGGACAGGAGGGAATCAGCCCCAGCATTTT.

This clone came up a few times. The J gene is TRBJ2-3, the V gene TRBV30; the match to TRBD2 covers 9 bases. The CDR3 contains 17 residues. V trimming: 0 bases; J trimming: 2 bases; junction bases outside the gene matches: 9. From germline, CDR1 is GTSNPN and CDR2 SVGIG (reference sequence). The CDR3 is CAWSVQTGTSPTDTQYF. CDR3 nucleotides: TGTGCCTGGAGTGTACAGACCGGGACTAGCCCCACAGATACGCAGTATTTT.

Of note for this clone: Other DNA variants within this sample encode the same CDR3. The chain carries TRBV5-1 and TRBJ1-5; D ambiguous. Germline V gene lookup returns CDR1 SGHRS and CDR2 YFSETQ. Trimming stripped 0 bases from V and 6 bases from J, with 10 bases between. The length of the CDR3 is 14 residues. DNA for the CDR3: TGCGCCAGCAGCTTGGTCGGCGGAGGTCAGCCCCAGCATTTT. It translates to CASSLVGGGQPQHF.

This chain uses TRBV11-3 with TRBJ2-2; the match to TRBD1 covers 8 bases. CDR3 length: 15 residues. Germline V lookup: CDR1 SGHNT, CDR2 YENEEA. With 4 bases clipped from V and 6 bases from J, the junction kept 7 bases outside the gene matches. The CDR3, as DNA: TGTGCCAGCAGCTCTGGACAGGGCTCGGCCGGGGAGCTGTTTTTT. The encoded protein is CASSSGQGSAGELFF.

The chain is built from TRBV7-9 and TRBJ2-2; 10 nucleotides align to TRBD2. The CDR3 totals 15 residues. The junction had 7 bases not matched to a gene; V was cut back by 5 bases and J by 7 bases. Germline CDR1 and CDR2: SEHNR and FQNEAQ (reference sequence). The CDR3 region is CASSKSGGANGELFF. The DNA of the CDR3 is TGTGCCAGCAGCAAAAGCGGGGGGGCCAACGGGGAGCTGTTTTTT.

This clone was seen once. The chain is built from TRBV28 and TRBJ1-2; possibly TRBD1 for D (6 bases). Germline loops: CDR1 MDHEN, CDR2 SYDVKM. CDR3 size: 14 residues. The V gene lost 5 bases and the J gene lost 6 bases, with 16 bases spanning the gap. CDR3 DNA: TGTGCCAGCAGTGAAAGGACAGCTTACAATGGCTACACCTTC. Translation gives CASSERTAYNGYTF.

Comments on this clone: Other DNA sequences in the sample encode the same CDR3. The gene calls are TRBV6-6 and TRBJ1-1, with TRBD1 matching over 9 bases. Germline CDR1 and CDR2: MNHNY and SVGAGI (reference sequence). After removal of 7 bases from V and 11 bases from J, the junction contained 11 bases not matched to a gene. This CDR3 spans 13 amino acids. CDR3 DNA sequence: TGTGCCAGCATTGGGACAGGGTCGTCTGCGGCTTTCTTT. The encoded protein is CASIGTGSSAAFF.

The chain links TRBV7-9 to TRBJ1-1, with 9 bases aligning to TRBD1. V gave up 5 bases and J gave up 1 base; unmatched junction bases: 8. Looked up from germline, CDR1 is SEHNR and CDR2 is FQNEAQ (reference sequence). The CDR3 length is 16 residues. CDR3: CASSQWDREGNTEAFF. CDR3 DNA sequence: TGTGCCAGCAGCCAATGGGACAGGGAGGGGAACACTGAAGCTTTCTTT. Full variable domain (remainder filled in from reference TRBV7-9 and TRBJ1-1): DTGVSQNPRHKITKRGQNVTFRCDPISEHNRLYWYRQTLGQGPEFLTYFQNEAQLEKSRLLSDRFSAERPKGSFSTLEIQRTEQGDSAMYLCASSQWDREGNTEAFFGQGTRLTVV.

The rearrangement joins TRBV5-8 to TRBJ2-2; 8 bases match TRBD1. Per the germline V gene, CDR1 is SGHTS and CDR2 is YDEGEE. Losses at the gene ends were 2 bases for V and 1 base for J; bases not matched to a gene: 1. The length of the CDR3 is 15 residues. CDR3 sequence (DNA): TGTGCCAGCAGCTTTGGACAGGGGAACACCGGGGAGCTGTTTTTT. This sequence encodes CASSFGQGNTGELFF.

The chain uses TRBV6-5 and TRBJ1-6; D may be TRBD1 (6 bases). CDR3 length equals 14 residues. Germline lookup yields CDR1 MNHEY and CDR2 SVGAGI. Trimming shortened V by 6 bases and J by 10 bases, and 16 bases separated the two germline ends. This CDR3 reads CASRLGGGSSPLHF. The CDR3 coding sequence is TGTGCCAGCAGACTAGGGGGGGGCTCATCACCCCTCCACTTT.

CDR3 nucleotide sequence: TGTGCCAGCAGTTTACTGGGGGCAGCTTTCAATCAGCCCCAGCATTTT. It yields the protein CASSLLGAAFNQPQHF. This chain connects TRBV27 to TRBJ1-5, with D possibly matching TRBD1 (6 bases). CDR1 is MNHEY, CDR2 SMNVEV, per germline (reference sequence). V was clipped by 2 bases and J by 3 bases, with 14 bases between them. The CDR3 sequence is 16 residues long.

This chain joins TRBV19 and TRBJ2-1, with TRBD2 matching over 8 bases. The germline V gene encodes CDR1 LNHDA and CDR2 SQIVND (reference sequence). V lost 8 bases, J lost 0 bases, and 0 bases stayed unmatched. The CDR3 runs 13 residues. CDR3 residues: CASGTSSYNEQFF. In DNA form, the CDR3 reads TGTGCCAGTGGGACTAGCTCCTACAATGAGCAGTTCTTC.

This clone was observed a handful of times. V usage is TRBV7-2 and J usage is TRBJ2-7, with TRBD2 matching 7 bases. This CDR3 region has 14 residues. The V gene's germline CDR1 is SGHTA and CDR2 FQGNSA. Trimming removed 3 bases from V and 6 bases from J; junction bases left unmatched: 8. The CDR3 DNA reads TGTGCCAGCAGCTTGGGGCCTAGCGGCGCCGAGCAGTACTTC. Translation: CASSLGPSGAEQYF.

The V gene is TRBV7-8, the J gene TRBJ1-1, with D perhaps matching TRBD1 (5 bases). Trimming removed 5 bases from V and 1 base from J, with 8 bases in between. This CDR3 contains 13 residues. Germline assignment: CDR1 SGHVS and CDR2 FQNEAQ. The CDR3 DNA reads as TGTGCCAGCAGCACAAGGGGGAACACTGAAGCTTTCTTT. Translating it yields CASSTRGNTEAFF.

The genes are TRBV4-1 and TRBJ1-5, with 10 bases fitting TRBD1. Germline V gives CDR1 MGHRA, CDR2 YSYEKL. The J segment lost 8 bases and the V segment lost 5 bases, leaving 12 bases of the junction unmatched. There are 16 residues in the CDR3. The DNA for the CDR3 is TGCGCCAGCAGCTCGAGGACAGGGGGTGCCACGGAGCCCCAGCATTTT. It codes for CASSSRTGGATEPQHF.

This sequence joins TRBV5-1 and TRBJ2-3; TRBD2 aligns across 7 bases. The V gene's germline CDR1 is SGHRS and CDR2 YFSETQ. CDR3 length equals 14 residues. V lost 2 bases, J lost 5 bases, and 5 bases stayed unmatched. In DNA, the CDR3 is TGCGCCAGCAGCTTTGGGAGGGAAGGAGATACGCAGTATTTT. This encodes CASSFGREGDTQYF.

V gene TRBV5-1 combines with J gene TRBJ2-5; possible D gene TRBD1, 6 bases. Trimming stripped 0 bases from V and 2 bases from J, with 11 bases between. Germline V gives CDR1 SGHRS, CDR2 YFSETQ. The CDR3 has 15 residues. Here the CDR3 reads CASSLGGGRQETQYF. Here the CDR3 DNA reads TGCGCCAGCAGCTTGGGAGGGGGACGGCAAGAGACCCAGTACTTC.

The genes are TRBV4-1 and TRBJ1-2, with TRBD1 matching 9 bases. CDR1 is MGHRA and CDR2 is YSYEKL in the germline V gene. The V gene end was trimmed by 7 bases and the J gene end by 4 bases; junction bases not matched to a gene: 10. This CDR3 comprises 15 residues. CDR3 in amino acids: CASTTRQGEVYGYTF. Here the CDR3 DNA reads TGCGCCAGCACCACAAGACAGGGGGAAGTCTATGGCTACACCTTC.

The chain has TRBV7-9 and TRBJ1-3; D ambiguous. CDR1 is SEHNR, CDR2 FQNEAQ, per germline (reference sequence). This CDR3 is built from 12 residues. V was shortened by 7 bases and J by 1 base, with 5 bases between the two germline ends. CDR3: CASTDSGNTIYF. CDR3 sequence (DNA): TGTGCCAGCACAGATTCTGGAAACACCATATATTTT.

The rearrangement links TRBV5-8 to TRBJ1-5; 9 positions agree with TRBD1. The length of the CDR3 is 14 residues. Germline values: CDR1 SGHTS, CDR2 YDEGEE. V trimming: 4 bases; J trimming: 5 bases; junction bases outside the gene matches: 4. CDR3 sequence reads: CASSPGTGYQPQHF. DNA of the CDR3: TGTGCCAGCAGCCCGGGGACAGGGTATCAGCCCCAGCATTTT. The entire variable domain, with the rest obtained from reference TRBV5-8 and TRBJ1-5, is as follows: EAGVTQSPTHLIKTRGQQATLRCSPISGHTSVYWYQQALGLGLQFLLWYDEGEERNRGNFPPRFSGRQFPNYSSELNVNALELEDSALYLCASSPGTGYQPQHFGDGTRLSIL.

This chain links TRBV4-1 with TRBJ1-3; D unclear. Trimming removed 0 bases at V and 0 bases at J, with 18 bases between. This CDR3 spans 19 amino acids. CDR1 and CDR2 from the germline V gene are MGHRA and YSYEKL. The CDR3 DNA reads TGCGCCAGCAGCCAAGAAATGAACCGGGGTATGAGCTCTGGAAACACCATATATTTT. It specifies CASSQEMNRGMSSGNTIYF.

The gene calls are TRBV10-3 and TRBJ1-1; no firm D call. CDR1 and CDR2 from the germline V gene are ENHRY and SYGVKD. CDR3 size: 13 residues. The V end lost 7 bases, the J end lost 2 bases, and 11 bases lay between the germline ends. The CDR3 DNA is TGTGCCATCAAACCCCGAGGTAACACTGAAGCTTTCTTT. This translates into CAIKPRGNTEAFF.

This clone was recorded a few times. V gene TRBV7-8 combines with J gene TRBJ2-7, with a weak D call TRBD2 (5 bases). This CDR3 comprises 14 residues. Germline V gene lookup returns CDR1 SGHVS and CDR2 FQNEAQ. V lost 5 bases to trimming and J lost 0 bases, with 11 bases between them. The DNA of the CDR3 is TGTGCCAGCAGCCCCTCGGGGAGCTCCTACGAGCAGTACTTC. It encodes CASSPSGSSYEQYF.

CDR3 DNA sequence: TGTGCCAGCAGCTTAAATCAAGATACGCAGTATTTT. This translates into CASSLNQDTQYF. The chain recombines TRBV7-2 with TRBJ2-3, with no clear D. CDR1 is SGHTA and CDR2 is FQGNSA in the germline V gene. The V and J ends lost 2 bases and 5 bases respectively, with 5 bases between them. The CDR3 extends over 12 amino acids.